A single sample gave rise to the 10 T cell receptor beta chains below, sequenced in a study of Graves' ophthalmopathy and Graves' hyperthyroidism. Amplification targeted the TCR beta CDR3 regions, with RNA transcripts as the source material. The first round was an RT-PCR with HTBI primers, and the second round was a multiplex PCR. Each CDR3 protein is one row after TCRdb ran MiXCR on the multiplex PCR reads. The table has roughly 380,000 distinct CDR3 sequences, 15% seen once. Sample: peripheral blood. The source is a woman under 30 with stable Graves' hyperthyroidism.

Many counts were recorded for this clonotype. The chain uses TRBV4-1 and TRBJ2-7; no firm D call. The CDR3 contains 14 residues. Between the trimmed V and J ends, which lost 4 bases and 7 bases, there was a span of 17 bases. The germline V gene has CDR1 MGHRA and CDR2 YSYEKL. CDR3: CASSPGQLALEQYF. In DNA form, the CDR3 reads TGCGCCAGCAGCCCCGGCCAGCTGGCGCTGGAGCAGTACTTC.

This clonotype was seen a few times. The CDR3 DNA reads as TGTGCCAGCTCACCGACAGGGAGGGAGCAGTACTTC. This encodes CASSPTGREQYF. V and J are TRBV18 and TRBJ2-7, with D possibly TRBD1 on 7 matching bases. Germline V CDR1 and CDR2: KGHSH, LQKENI. Trimming pared 3 bases from V and 7 bases from J, leaving 10 bases between. This CDR3 region has 12 residues.

Many counts were recorded for this clonotype. The chain links TRBV6-1 to TRBJ1-5; D is possibly TRBD1 (5 bases). Germline values: CDR1 MNHNS, CDR2 SASEGT. The V end lost 4 bases, the J end lost 2 bases, and 12 bases lay between the germline ends. The CDR3 consists of 15 residues. CDR3 coding DNA: TGTGCCAGCAGTGGGGCCAGGGAGGGCAATCAGCCCCAGCATTTT. This encodes CASSGAREGNQPQHF.

The sample holds many counts of this clonotype. The final CDR3 position lacks the conserved phenylalanine or tryptophan, pointing to a likely read error. The DNA is left out, because the CDR3 cannot be placed on it with certainty; the CDR3 is given as TCRdb lists it. The chain is built from TRBV10-3 and TRBJ1-1. Per the germline V gene, CDR1 is ENHRY and CDR2 is SYGVKD. The CDR3 spans 15 amino acids, including both terminal residues. The chain's CDR3 is CAISEERQARASHFC.

This clonotype has more than one count but fewer than ten. The CDR3 region is CASSQATGKSNYGYTF. In DNA form, the CDR3 reads TGTGCCAGCAGCCAAGCTACAGGGAAGTCTAACTATGGCTACACCTTC. The chain joins TRBV14 to TRBJ1-2; D perhaps matches TRBD1 (6 bases). V was cut by 1 base and J by 0 bases, with 12 bases left in between. CDR3 length: 16 residues. Germline values: CDR1 SGHDN, CDR2 FVKESK.

At least ten counts were recorded for this clonotype. The rearrangement links TRBV2 to TRBJ1-6; 7 nucleotides match TRBD1. Germline CDR1 reads SNHLY; CDR2 reads FYNNEI. Trimming took 7 bases from V and 8 from J; bases not matched to a gene: 8. The CDR3 sequence is 14 residues long. CDR3 loop: CASTGDREDSPLHF. As DNA, the CDR3 is TGTGCCAGCACCGGTGACAGGGAGGATTCACCCCTCCACTTT.

This clonotype was recorded at least ten times. The genes are TRBV5-1 and TRBJ1-2, with 8 bases that match TRBD1. CDR1 and CDR2 (germline): SGHRS, YFSETQ. J lost 5 bases, V lost 4 bases, and 7 bases had no gene match. This CDR3 region has 14 residues. The CDR3 DNA is TGCGCCAGCAGCCGATACGGACAGGGATATGGCTACACCTTC. Translated, it gives CASSRYGQGYGYTF.

This clonotype occurred many times. The V call is TRBV11-2, the J call TRBJ1-1; TRBD1 aligns across 8 bases. V dropped 1 base and J dropped 1; count of bases not matched to a gene: 8. In germline, CDR1 is SGHAT, CDR2 FQNNGV. There are 17 residues in the CDR3. DNA for the CDR3: TGTGCCAGCAGCTTAGTAGGACAGGGTTATGGGAACACTGAAGCTTTCTTT. Encoded protein: CASSLVGQGYGNTEAFF.

This clonotype was counted many times. The chain has TRBV24-1 and TRBJ2-5; 13 bases agree with TRBD2. The CDR3 extends over 16 amino acids. Germline CDR1 and CDR2: KGHDR and SFDVKD. The V segment lost 4 bases and the J segment 5 bases; nucleotides outside the gene matches: 6. Written as DNA, the CDR3 is TGTGCCACCAGTGACCGACGGACTAGCGGGGGTGAGACCCAGTACTTC. It translates to CATSDRRTSGGETQYF.

This clonotype was observed at least ten times. The V call is TRBV11-2, the J call TRBJ2-7; perhaps TRBD2 as D (5 bases). The CDR3 has 17 amino acids. Trimming removed 4 bases from V and 1 base from J, with 20 bases in between. The germline CDR1 and CDR2 sequences are SGHAT and FQNNGV. The DNA for the CDR3 is TGTGCCAGCAGCTCCGAGGGTATGGTAGCCGGGTCCTACGAGCAGTACTTC. Translation gives CASSSEGMVAGSYEQYF.